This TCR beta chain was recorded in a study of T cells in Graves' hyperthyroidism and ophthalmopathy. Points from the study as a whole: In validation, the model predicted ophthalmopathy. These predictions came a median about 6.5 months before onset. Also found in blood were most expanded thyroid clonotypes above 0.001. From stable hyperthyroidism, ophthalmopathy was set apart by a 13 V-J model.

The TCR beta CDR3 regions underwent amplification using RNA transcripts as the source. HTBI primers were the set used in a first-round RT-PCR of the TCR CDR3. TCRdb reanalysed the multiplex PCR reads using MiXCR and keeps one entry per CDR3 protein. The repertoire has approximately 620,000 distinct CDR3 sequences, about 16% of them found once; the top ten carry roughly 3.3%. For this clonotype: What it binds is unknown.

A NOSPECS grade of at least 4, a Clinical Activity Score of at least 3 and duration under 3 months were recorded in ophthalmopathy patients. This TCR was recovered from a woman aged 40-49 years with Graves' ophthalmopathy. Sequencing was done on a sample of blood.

The CDR3 is CASSYREWETQYF. In DNA form, the CDR3 reads TGTGCCAGCAGTTATCGGGAGTGGGAGACCCAGTACTTC. The V and J genes are TRBV6-2 or TRBV6-3 and TRBJ2-5; weak D call: TRBD2 (6 bases). The germline CDR1 and CDR2 sequences are MNHEY and SVGEGT. V dropped 3 bases and J dropped 5 bases, with 10 bases sitting between them. The CDR3 covers 13 residues.